Included here is one T cell receptor (beta chain) sequence, with context. The protocol was immunoSEQ multiplex PCR, while the TCRdb copy is restricted to in-frame clones and leaves out a portion. The table shows over 150,000 clones, with over 85% occurring only once. This record belongs to a study of control samples from healthy donors and cancer patients. The length of the CDR3 is 13 residues. The V gene's germline CDR1 is GTSNPN and CDR2 SVGIG (reference sequence). Unmatched junction bases numbered 2, after V lost 1 base and J lost 4 bases. The chain has TRBV30 and TRBJ2-7, with 9 nucleotides matching TRBD1. This TCR was recovered from a man aged 18 to 29 in good health. Material for sequencing was blood. The chain's CDR3 is CAWSAGQGYEQYF. The CDR3 bases are TGTGCCTGGAGTGCGGGACAGGGATACGAGCAGTACTTC.